The sequence of this TCR beta chain was determined in a study of blood T cell repertoires in COVID-19. The overall study: Sample material is recorded as cDNA or gDNA derived from T cells, B-cell-depleted T cells, or PBMCs.

Here immunoSEQ multiplex PCR was the method, and the copy in TCRdb shows in-frame clones only, minus some. The sample consists of about 270,000 clones, around 93% of them appearing once. V was shortened by 4 bases and J by 4 bases, with 11 bases between the two germline ends. The germline V gene encodes CDR1 SGHRS and CDR2 YFSETQ. The CDR3 length is 14 residues. In assigning cohorts, the study relied on participant-reported clinical history. Exposed enrollees encountered a COVID-19 case at some point within 2 weeks before study entry. The clonotype originates from a man in his forties or fifties who had been exposed to COVID-19. The rearrangement uses TRBV5-1 and TRBJ2-2; a possible D gene is TRBD2 (5 bases). Sequenced: PBMCs or T cells enriched from blood (not recorded which). DNA of the CDR3: TGCGCCAGCAGCGTTACTAGATCCACCGGGGAGCTGTTTTTT. Its protein is CASSVTRSTGELFF.